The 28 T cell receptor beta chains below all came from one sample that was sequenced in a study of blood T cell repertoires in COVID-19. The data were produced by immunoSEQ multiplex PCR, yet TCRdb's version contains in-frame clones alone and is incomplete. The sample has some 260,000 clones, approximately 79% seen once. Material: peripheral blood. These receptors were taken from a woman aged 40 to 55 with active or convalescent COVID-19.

CDR3 DNA: TGTGCCAGCAGCCAGGACAGGGATGTTGGTACGCAGTATTTT. This translates into CASSQDRDVGTQYF. The chain carries TRBV6-5 and TRBJ2-3; 8 nucleotides agree with TRBD1. The CDR3 spans 14 residues. Germline assignment: CDR1 MNHEY and CDR2 SVGAGI. The junction had 10 bases not matched to a gene; V was cut back by 6 bases and J by 8 bases.

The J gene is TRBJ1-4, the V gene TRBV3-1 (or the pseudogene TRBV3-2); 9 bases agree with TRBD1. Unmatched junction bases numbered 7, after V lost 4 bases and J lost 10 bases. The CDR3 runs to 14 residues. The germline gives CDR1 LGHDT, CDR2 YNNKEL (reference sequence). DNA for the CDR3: TGTGCCAGCAGCCCCTCGGGACAGGGCGGAAAACTGTTTTTT. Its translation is CASSPSGQGGKLFF.

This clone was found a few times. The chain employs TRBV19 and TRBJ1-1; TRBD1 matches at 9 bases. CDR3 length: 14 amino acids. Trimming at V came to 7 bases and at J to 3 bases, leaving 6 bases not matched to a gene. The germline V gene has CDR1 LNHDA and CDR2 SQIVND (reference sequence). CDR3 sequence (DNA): TGTGCCAGTATAAACAGGGGGCAGCACACTGAAGCTTTCTTT. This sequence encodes CASINRGQHTEAFF.

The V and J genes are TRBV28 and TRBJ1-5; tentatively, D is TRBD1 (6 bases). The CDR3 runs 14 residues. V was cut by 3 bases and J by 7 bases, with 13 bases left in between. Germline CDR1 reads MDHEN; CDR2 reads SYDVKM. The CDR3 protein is CASSFLRGNQPQHF. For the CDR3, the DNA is TGTGCCAGCAGTTTTCTAAGGGGGAACCAGCCCCAGCATTTT.

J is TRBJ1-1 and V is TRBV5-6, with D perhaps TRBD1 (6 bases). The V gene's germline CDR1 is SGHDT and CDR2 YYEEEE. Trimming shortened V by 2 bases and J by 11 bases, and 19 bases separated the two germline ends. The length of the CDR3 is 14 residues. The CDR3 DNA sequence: TGTGCCAGCAGCTTCTCCGGGACATTAATCGAGGCTTTCTTT. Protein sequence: CASSFSGTLIEAFF.

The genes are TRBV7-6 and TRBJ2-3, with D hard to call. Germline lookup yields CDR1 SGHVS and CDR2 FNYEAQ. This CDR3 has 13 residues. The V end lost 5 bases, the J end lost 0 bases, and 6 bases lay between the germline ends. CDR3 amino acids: CASSRTSTDTQYF. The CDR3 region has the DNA TGTGCCAGCAGCCGAACTAGCACAGATACGCAGTATTTT.

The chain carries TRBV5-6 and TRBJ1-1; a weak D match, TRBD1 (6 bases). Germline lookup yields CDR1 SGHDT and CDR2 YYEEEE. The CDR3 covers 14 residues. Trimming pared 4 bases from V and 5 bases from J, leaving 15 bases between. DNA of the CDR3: TGTGCCAGCAGCACCAACAGGGTTGGGACTGAAGCTTTCTTT. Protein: CASSTNRVGTEAFF. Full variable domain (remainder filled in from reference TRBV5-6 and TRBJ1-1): DAGVTQSPTHLIKTRGQQVTLRCSPKSGHDTVSWYQQALGQGPQFIFQYYEEEERQRGNFPDRFSGHQFPNYSSELNVNALLLGDSALYLCASSTNRVGTEAFFGQGTRLTVV.

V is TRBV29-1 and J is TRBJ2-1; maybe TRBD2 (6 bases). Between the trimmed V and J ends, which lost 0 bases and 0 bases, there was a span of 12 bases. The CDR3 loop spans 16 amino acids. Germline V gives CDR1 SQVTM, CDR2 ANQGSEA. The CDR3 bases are TGCAGCGTTGAAGATCGGGGGTACGACTCCTACAATGAGCAGTTCTTC. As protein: CSVEDRGYDSYNEQFF.

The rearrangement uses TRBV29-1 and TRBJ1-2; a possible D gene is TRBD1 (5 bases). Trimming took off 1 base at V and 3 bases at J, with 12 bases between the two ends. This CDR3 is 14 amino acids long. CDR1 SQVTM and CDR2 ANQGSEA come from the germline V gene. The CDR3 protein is CSVEAGGVYYGYTF. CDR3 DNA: TGCAGCGTTGAAGCCGGAGGGGTGTACTATGGCTACACCTTC. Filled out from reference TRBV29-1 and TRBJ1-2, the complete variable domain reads SAVISQKPSRDICQRGTSLTIQCQVDSQVTMMFWYRQQPGQSLTLIATANQGSEATYESGFVIDKFPISRPNLTFSTLTVSNMSPEDSSIYLCSVEAGGVYYGYTFGSGTRLTVV.

The CDR3 DNA sequence: TGTGCCAGCAGCCAAGGGGGCTGGGGGGTTAACTATGGCTACACCTTC. Amino acid sequence: CASSQGGWGVNYGYTF. The chain recombines TRBV3-1 (or the pseudogene TRBV3-2) with TRBJ1-2, with D possibly matching TRBD1 (5 bases). CDR3 length: 16 amino acids. The germline V gene has CDR1 LGHDT and CDR2 YNNKEL (reference sequence). Trimming stripped 1 base from V and 1 base from J, with 13 bases between.

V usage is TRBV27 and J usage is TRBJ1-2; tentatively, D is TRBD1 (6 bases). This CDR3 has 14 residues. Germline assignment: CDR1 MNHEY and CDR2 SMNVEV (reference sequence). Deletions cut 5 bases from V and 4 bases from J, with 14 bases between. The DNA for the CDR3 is TGTGCCAGCAGTCGCGCCGGGACATCCTATGGCTACACCTTC. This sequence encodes CASSRAGTSYGYTF.

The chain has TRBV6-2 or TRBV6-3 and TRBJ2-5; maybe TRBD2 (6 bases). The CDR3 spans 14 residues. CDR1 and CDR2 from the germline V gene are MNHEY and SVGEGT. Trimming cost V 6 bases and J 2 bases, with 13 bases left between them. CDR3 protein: CASSLDGRQETQYF. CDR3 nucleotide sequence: TGTGCCAGCAGCCTGGACGGGAGACAAGAGACCCAGTACTTC.

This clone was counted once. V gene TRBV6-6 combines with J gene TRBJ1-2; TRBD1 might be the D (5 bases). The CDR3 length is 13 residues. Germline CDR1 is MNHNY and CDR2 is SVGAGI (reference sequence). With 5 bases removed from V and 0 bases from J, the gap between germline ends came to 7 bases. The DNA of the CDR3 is TGTGCCAGCAGTCAGACAGCTAACTATGGCTACACCTTC. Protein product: CASSQTANYGYTF.

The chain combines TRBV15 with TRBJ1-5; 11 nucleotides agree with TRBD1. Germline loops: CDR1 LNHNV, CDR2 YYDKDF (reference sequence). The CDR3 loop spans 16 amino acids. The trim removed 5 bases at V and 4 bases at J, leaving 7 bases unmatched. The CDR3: CATSSRTGGFNQPQHF. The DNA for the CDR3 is TGTGCCACCAGCTCCCGGACAGGGGGCTTTAATCAGCCCCAGCATTTT. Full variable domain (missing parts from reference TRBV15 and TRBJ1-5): DAMVIQNPRYQVTQFGKPVTLSCSQTLNHNVMYWYQQKSSQAPKLLFHYYDKDFNNEADTPDNFQSRRPNTSFCFLDIRSPGLGDTAMYLCATSSRTGGFNQPQHFGDGTRLSIL.

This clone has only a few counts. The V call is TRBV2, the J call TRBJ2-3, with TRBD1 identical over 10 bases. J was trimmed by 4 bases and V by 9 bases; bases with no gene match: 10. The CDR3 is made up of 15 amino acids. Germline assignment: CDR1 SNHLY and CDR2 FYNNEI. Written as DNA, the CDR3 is TGTGCCAGAGCATTGGACAGGGGGGGCCCAGATACGCAGTATTTT. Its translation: CARALDRGGPDTQYF.

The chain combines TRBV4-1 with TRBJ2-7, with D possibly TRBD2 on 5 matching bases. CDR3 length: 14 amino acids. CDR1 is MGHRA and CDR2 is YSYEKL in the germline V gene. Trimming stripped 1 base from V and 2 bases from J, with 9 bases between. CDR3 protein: CASSQVRDPYEQYV. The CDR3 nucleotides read TGCGCCAGCAGCCAAGTGAGGGATCCCTACGAGCAGTACGTC.

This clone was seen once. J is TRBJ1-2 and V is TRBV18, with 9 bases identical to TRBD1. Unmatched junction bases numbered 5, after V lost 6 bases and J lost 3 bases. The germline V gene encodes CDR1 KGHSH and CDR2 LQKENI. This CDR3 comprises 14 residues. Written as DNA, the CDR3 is TGTGCCAGCTCCCAGGACAGGGGAGACTATGGCTACACCTTC. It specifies CASSQDRGDYGYTF. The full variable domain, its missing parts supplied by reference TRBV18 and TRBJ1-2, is NAGVMQNPRHLVRRRGQEARLRCSPMKGHSHVYWYRQLPEEGLKFMVYLQKENIIDESGMPKERFSAEFPKEGPSILRIQQVVRGDSAAYFCASSQDRGDYGYTFGSGTRLTVV.

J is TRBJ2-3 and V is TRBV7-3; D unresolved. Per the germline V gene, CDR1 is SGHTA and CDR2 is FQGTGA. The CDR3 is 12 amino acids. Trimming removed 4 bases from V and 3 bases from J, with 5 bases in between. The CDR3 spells CASSSLTDTQYF. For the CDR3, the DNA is TGTGCCAGCAGCTCTTTAACAGATACGCAGTATTTT.

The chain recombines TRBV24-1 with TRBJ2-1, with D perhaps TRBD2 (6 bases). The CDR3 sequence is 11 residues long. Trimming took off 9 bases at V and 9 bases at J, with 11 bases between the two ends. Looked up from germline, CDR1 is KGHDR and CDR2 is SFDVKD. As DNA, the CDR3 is TGTGCCACCGGGACTGAACGTGAGCAGTTCTTC. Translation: CATGTEREQFF.

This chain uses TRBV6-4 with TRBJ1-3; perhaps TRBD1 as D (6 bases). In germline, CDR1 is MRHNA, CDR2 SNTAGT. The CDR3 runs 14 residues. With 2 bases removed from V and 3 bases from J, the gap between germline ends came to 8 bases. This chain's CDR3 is CASSDTGIGNTIYF. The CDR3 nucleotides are TGTGCCAGCAGTGACACAGGGATTGGAAACACCATATATTTT.

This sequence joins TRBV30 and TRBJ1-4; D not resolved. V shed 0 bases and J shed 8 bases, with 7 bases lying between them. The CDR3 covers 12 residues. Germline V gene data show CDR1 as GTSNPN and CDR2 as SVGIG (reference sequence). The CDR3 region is CAWSVFREKLFF. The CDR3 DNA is TGTGCCTGGAGTGTGTTCAGGGAAAAACTGTTTTTT.

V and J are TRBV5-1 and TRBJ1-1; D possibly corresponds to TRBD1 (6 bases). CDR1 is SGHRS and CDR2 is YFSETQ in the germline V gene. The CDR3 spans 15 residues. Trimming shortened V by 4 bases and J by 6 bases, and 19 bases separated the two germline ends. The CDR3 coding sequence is TGCGCCAGCAGCACCGGGTCCACAGGGACCGCTGAAGCTTTCTTT. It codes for CASSTGSTGTAEAFF.

This chain's CDR3 is CASSQGLVNEQFF. The DNA of the CDR3 is TGCGCCAGCAGCCAGGGACTTGTCAATGAGCAGTTCTTC. V and J are TRBV4-1 and TRBJ2-1; a possible D gene is TRBD2 (6 bases). Looked up from germline, CDR1 is MGHRA and CDR2 is YSYEKL. The ends were cut back, 3 bases at V and 6 bases at J, with 9 bases in the middle. This CDR3 spans 13 amino acids.

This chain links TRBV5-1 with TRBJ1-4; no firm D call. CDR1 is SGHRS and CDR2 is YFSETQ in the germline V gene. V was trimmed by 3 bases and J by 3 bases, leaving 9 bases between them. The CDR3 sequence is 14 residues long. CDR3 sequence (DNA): TGCGCCAGCAGCTCGGGTAACCCTAATGAAAAACTGTTTTTT. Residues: CASSSGNPNEKLFF.

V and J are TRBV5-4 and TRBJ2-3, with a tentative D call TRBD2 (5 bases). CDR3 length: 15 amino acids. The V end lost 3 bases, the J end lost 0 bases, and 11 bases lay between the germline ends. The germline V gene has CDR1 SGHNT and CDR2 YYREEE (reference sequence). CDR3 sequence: CASSSEGTSTDTQYF. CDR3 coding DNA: TGTGCCAGCAGCTCTGAGGGAACTAGCACAGATACGCAGTATTTT.

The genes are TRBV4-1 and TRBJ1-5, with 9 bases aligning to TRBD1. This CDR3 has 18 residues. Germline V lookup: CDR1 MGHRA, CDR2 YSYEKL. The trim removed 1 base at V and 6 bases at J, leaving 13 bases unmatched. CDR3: CASSQGLLRTGVGQPQHF. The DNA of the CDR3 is TGCGCCAGCAGCCAAGGTCTTTTGCGGACAGGGGTCGGTCAGCCCCAGCATTTT.

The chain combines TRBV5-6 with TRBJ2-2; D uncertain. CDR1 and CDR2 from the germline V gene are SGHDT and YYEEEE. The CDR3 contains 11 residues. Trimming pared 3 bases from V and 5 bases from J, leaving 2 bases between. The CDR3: CASSSTGELFF. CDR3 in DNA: TGTGCCAGCAGCTCGACCGGGGAGCTGTTTTTT. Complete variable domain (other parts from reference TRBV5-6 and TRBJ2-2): DAGVTQSPTHLIKTRGQQVTLRCSPKSGHDTVSWYQQALGQGPQFIFQYYEEEERQRGNFPDRFSGHQFPNYSSELNVNALLLGDSALYLCASSSTGELFFGEGSRLTVL.

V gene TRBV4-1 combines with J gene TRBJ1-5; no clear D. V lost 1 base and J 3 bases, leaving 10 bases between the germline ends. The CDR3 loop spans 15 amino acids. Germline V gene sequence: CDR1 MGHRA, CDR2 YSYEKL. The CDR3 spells CASSQGHGSNQPQHF. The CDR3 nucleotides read TGCGCCAGCAGCCAAGGACATGGATCCAATCAGCCCCAGCATTTT.